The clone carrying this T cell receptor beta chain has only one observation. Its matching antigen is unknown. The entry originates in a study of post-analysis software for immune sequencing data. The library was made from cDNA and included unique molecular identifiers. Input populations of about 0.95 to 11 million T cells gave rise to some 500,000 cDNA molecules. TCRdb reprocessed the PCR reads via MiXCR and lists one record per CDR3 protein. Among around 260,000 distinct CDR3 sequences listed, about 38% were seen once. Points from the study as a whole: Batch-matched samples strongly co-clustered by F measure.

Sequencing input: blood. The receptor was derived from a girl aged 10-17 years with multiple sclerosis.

CDR3 region: CASSLPQGLATSGANVLTF. The CDR3, as DNA: TGCGCCAGCAGCTTACCACAGGGTCTTGCTACCTCTGGGGCCAACGTCCTGACTTTC. V gene TRBV5-1 combines with J gene TRBJ2-6; a possible D gene is TRBD1 (6 bases). The CDR3 has 19 amino acids. V lost 2 bases and J 0 bases, leaving 18 bases between the germline ends. The germline CDR1 and CDR2 sequences are SGHRS and YFSETQ.